This TCR beta chain was identified in a study of cytomegalovirus exposure and HLA in healthy donors. CDR1 and CDR2 from the germline V gene are MDHEN and SYDVKM. Unmatched junction bases numbered 10, after V lost 6 bases and J lost 3 bases. The CDR3 extends over 16 amino acids. A multiplex PCR was run with 60 Vbeta primers and 13 Jbeta primers. Here immunoSEQ multiplex PCR was the method, and the copy in TCRdb shows in-frame clones only, minus some. This table holds some 170,000 clones, about 80% found once. Sequencing was done on a sample of PBMCs. This chain uses TRBV28 with TRBJ2-2; 7 bases align to TRBD1. The source of this sequence is a young man in good health and CMV-seronegative. CDR3 protein: CASRISGGRHTGELFF. CDR3 in DNA: TGTGCCAGCAGAATCTCAGGGGGTCGGCACACCGGGGAGCTGTTTTTT.